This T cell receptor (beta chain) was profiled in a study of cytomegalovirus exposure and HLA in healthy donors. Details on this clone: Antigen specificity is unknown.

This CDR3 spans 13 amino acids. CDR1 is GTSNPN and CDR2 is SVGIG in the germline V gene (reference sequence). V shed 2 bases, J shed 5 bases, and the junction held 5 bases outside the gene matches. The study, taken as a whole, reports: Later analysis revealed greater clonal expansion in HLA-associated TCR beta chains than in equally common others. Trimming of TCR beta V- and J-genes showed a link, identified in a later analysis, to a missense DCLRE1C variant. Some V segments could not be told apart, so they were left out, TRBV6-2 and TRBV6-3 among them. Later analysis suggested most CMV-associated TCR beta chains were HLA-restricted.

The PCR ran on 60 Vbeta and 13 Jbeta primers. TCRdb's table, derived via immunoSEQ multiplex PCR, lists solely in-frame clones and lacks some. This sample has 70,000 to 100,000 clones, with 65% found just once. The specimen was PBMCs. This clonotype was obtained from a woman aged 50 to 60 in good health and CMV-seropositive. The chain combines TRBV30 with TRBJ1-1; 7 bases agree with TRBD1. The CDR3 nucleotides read TGTGCCTGGAGTCGCACCAGGGGGACTGAAGCTTTCTTT. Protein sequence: CAWSRTRGTEAFF.